The T cell receptor beta chain under discussion was sequenced for a study of CD8+ T cells in alopecia areata. As to treatment: oral pan-JAK inhibitor, 5-10 mg twice daily. RNA extraction and reverse transcription yielded cDNA as sequencing template. Some clones are missing from TCRdb's copy, which holds only in-frame ones; the method was immunoSEQ multiplex PCR. The repertoire holds 200,000 or so clones, with around two fifths as singletons. This CDR3 region has 12 residues. V lost 5 bases, J lost 7 bases, and 12 bases lay in between. The germline gives CDR1 GTSNPN, CDR2 SVGIG (reference sequence). The sample was CD4+ T cells sorted from blood, taken around week 34, from a patient treated with tofacitinib. The clonotype was recovered from a human donor with alopecia areata. This chain joins TRBV30 and TRBJ2-1; D is possibly TRBD2 (5 bases). CDR3 DNA: TGTGCCTGGGAGGGCCAGATTAATGAGCAGTTCTTC. It codes for CAWEGQINEQFF. The variable domain in full, with the rest retrieved from reference TRBV30 and TRBJ2-1, is SQTIHQWPATLVQPVGSPLSLECTVEGTSNPNLYWYRQAAGRGLQLLFYSVGIGQISSEVPQNLSASRPQDRQFILSSKKLLLSDSGFYLCAWEGQINEQFFGPGTRLTVL.